This record concerns one T cell receptor (beta chain) sequence. Its antigen is unknown. No much larger clone is present one base from it, and per-base qualities are unavailable. This sample stems from a study of vaccination and CD4 T cells after COVID-19 (dated by TCRdb to about 2022). For context, the study as a whole: Convalescent patients had a positive SARS-CoV-2 result on nasal swab PCR, and of these patients, fewer than ten had mild disease and one had severe disease. The time from the second vaccine dose to post-vaccine blood sampling had a median of roughly 70 days and ranged from about 12 to 241 days. In the convalescent cohort there were six males and four females, among whom were two Hispanic individuals, seven Caucasians, two Asians and one multiracial person. Two doses of either the Pfizer-BioNTech BNT162b2 vaccine (n=8) or the Moderna mRNA-1273 vaccine (n=2) were administered to participants. The spike-specific CD4+ TCR repertoire was compared before and after mRNA vaccination in approximately 9 COVID-19 convalescent patients and a handful of infection-naive healthy vaccine recipients. The cultures were stimulated with overlapping spike peptide pools from SARS-CoV-2 and from the common cold coronaviruses HCoV-NL63, HCoV-OC43 and HCoV-229E. Post-COVID blood samples from convalescent patients were collected a median of roughly 100 days after diagnosis, with a range of roughly 30 to 161 days. As controls, cultures received a CEFX viral epitope pool (the positive control), an HIV-1 Nef peptide pool (the negative control), or no peptide at all. Study-wide conclusions, independent of this receptor: Among convalescent patients, a median around 83% of the SARS-CoV-2-reactive clones seen after vaccination appeared only after vaccination, which suggests priming specific to the vaccine. The median count of SARS-CoV-2-reactive clonotypes went up from 20 to 25 after infection to 35 to 40 after vaccination, although the change was not significant. Of the vaccine-specific clones found in convalescent patients, nearly all (304 of 307) were mono-reactive for SARS-CoV-2 spike instead of being cross-reactive with common cold coronaviruses. Only a relatively small number of convalescent patients were included in the study, and early timepoints following natural infection were not analyzed.

Library creation used PCR. DNA from cultured CD4+ T cells was subjected to TCR sequencing with the Oncomine TCR Beta short-read assay at the Johns Hopkins FTIC core. The QIAamp micro DNA kit was used to extract genomic DNA from the cultured CD4+ T cells. Oncomine TCR Beta libraries from cultured CD4+ T cells were pooled with unique dual indexes and sequenced on an Illumina iSeq 100. On the study's bioinformatics: Non-productive sequences were filtered out, and CDR3s that did not start with C, did not end with F or W, or were shorter than 7 amino acids were discarded. The MANAFEST web application was used to identify antigen-specific clonotypes by comparing peptide-stimulated wells against reference wells and other culture wells. An FDR below 0.05, an odds ratio above 5, and a productive frequency above 0.1% in at least two of three replicate wells were required for clones to be considered positive. Cross-reactive clonotypes were defined as significantly expanded in both SARS-CoV-2 spike wells and at least one common cold coronavirus spike condition. Using R version 3.6.1, CDR3 homology was evaluated through Levenshtein distances (stringdist) along with unrooted phylogenetic trees (ape). TCRdb trimmed public reads at Q25 via fastp, called clones via MiXCR and kept in-frame beta chains. Rows with one shared CDR3 protein collapse into an entry with the most common genes and DNA. The V and J calls and clone size are TCRdb's, not the authors'. The sample data list around 19,000 distinct CDR3 sequences, and roughly 29% of these were observed just once. Approximately 17% of the sample is in the top ten clones.

Trimming takes 2 bases from V and 7 bases from J, and the germline ends sit 11 bases apart. Reading from cysteine to phenylalanine, the CDR3 counts 13 amino acids. Just the 39-base CDR3 DNA is kept, in frame starting at base 1. The germline V gene provides CDR1 SNHLY and CDR2 FYNNEI. In light of the paper, this sample's treatment or condition label describes: 10-day PBMC culture with coronavirus spike peptide pools or control peptides (ViraFEST assay). The ViraFEST assay was used in the study, in which antigen-specific T cells were expanded with peptide pools and expanded clonotypes were subsequently identified by TCR sequencing. The positive SARS-CoV-2 PCR tests of the convalescent patients were dated from March to December 2020, before the Alpha, Beta and Delta variants emerged in the United States. PBMCs were cultured at approximately 2 million per well in IMDM supplemented with roughly 5.2% human AB serum and approximately 10 IU/ml IL-2, with roughly 9.5 ug/ml peptide pools added. On days 3 and 7, half of the culture medium was replaced with fresh IL-2-containing medium. After 10 days of culture, CD4+ T cells were isolated by negative selection using the EasySep CD4+ T cell isolation kit. Ficoll-Paque Plus gradient centrifugation was used to isolate PBMCs from whole blood, and the isolated PBMCs were then either used fresh or cryopreserved at -140C. Each culture condition was generally run in triplicate wells.

This receptor was identified in a human donor with COVID-19. Sequences were obtained from cultured CD4+ T cells from blood. The sequence is built from TRBV2 and TRBJ1-2, and TRBD1 may be the D gene, going by 5 matching bases. The CDR3 reads as follows: CASSETPGAGYTF. The DNA is as follows: TGTGCCAGCAGTGAAACGCCCGGGGCTGGCTACACCTTC.